This T cell receptor (beta chain) was found in a study of response to subunit inactivated influenza vaccine. CDR1 and CDR2 (germline): SGHRS, YFSETQ. CDR3 length: 15 amino acids. With 4 bases clipped from V and 0 bases from J, the junction kept 5 bases outside the gene matches. Of note for this clonotype: Its specificity is not known.

MiXCR, run by TCRdb on the RT-PCR reads, gives a single entry per CDR3 protein. The sample records a few hundred thousand distinct CDR3 sequences, around a fifth being singletons. Study conclusions and caveats: New T cells are recruited in small numbers by each seasonal influenza vaccination, according to the authors' suggestion.

This clonotype originated in a man between 45 and 75 years old who received an inactivated influenza vaccine. This sequence joins TRBV5-1 and TRBJ2-5, with 8 nucleotides matching TRBD1. Source: PBMCs from blood, taken less than 22 months after vaccination. The CDR3 here is CASSPGQGNQETQYF. In DNA form, the CDR3 reads TGCGCCAGCAGCCCCGGACAGGGCAACCAAGAGACCCAGTACTTC.